One and the same sample provided the 9 T cell receptor beta chains below, sequenced in a study of T cells after yellow fever vaccination. TCRdb analysed the 5' RACE reads with MiXCR anew, one entry per CDR3 protein. The data hold some 160,000 distinct CDR3 sequences, with 6% to 7.5% observed a single time. The material sequenced was CD4+ T cells sorted from PBMCs, taken around 5 days after the first yellow fever vaccination. These receptors were taken from a man aged 18-30 years who received the YFV17D yellow fever vaccine.

CDR3 amino acids: CSVPGRTNTGELFF. The CDR3 region has the DNA TGCAGCGTCCCCGGACGGACGAACACCGGGGAGCTGTTTTTT. The chain is built from TRBV29-1 and TRBJ2-2; D not resolved. The CDR3 totals 14 residues. V dropped 6 bases and J dropped 0 bases, with 11 bases sitting between them. From germline, CDR1 is SQVTM and CDR2 ANQGSEA.

Only a few counts were recorded for this clonotype. The chain employs TRBV7-9 and TRBJ1-1, with a weak D call TRBD1 (6 bases). The CDR3 has 14 amino acids. Germline lookup yields CDR1 SEHNR and CDR2 FQNEAQ (reference sequence). V lost 5 bases and J lost 5, with 15 bases in between. The CDR3 region has the DNA TGTGCCAGCAGCGCTACAGGGAGTACGACTGAAGCTTTCTTT. It specifies CASSATGSTTEAFF.

A few counts support this clonotype. The J gene is TRBJ2-6, the V gene TRBV11-1; D ambiguous. V dropped 1 base and J dropped 0 bases, with 19 bases sitting between them. The CDR3 consists of 20 residues. Germline values: CDR1 SGHAT, CDR2 FQDESV (reference sequence). In DNA, the CDR3 is TGTGCCAGCAGCTTAGTTATTGAAACGGCAGGAGCCTCTGGGGCCAACGTCCTGACTTTC. It translates to CASSLVIETAGASGANVLTF. Based on the CDR3 plus reference TRBV11-1 and TRBJ2-6, the full variable domain is EAEVAQSPRYKITEKSQAVAFWCDPISGHATLYWYRQILGQGPELLVQFQDESVVDDSQLPKDRFSAERLKGVDSTLKIQPAELGDSAMYLCASSLVIETAGASGANVLTFGAGSRLTVL.

This clonotype was seen ten or more times. This chain connects TRBV3-1 to TRBJ2-1; 10 bases fit TRBD1. Germline V gene data show CDR1 as LGHDT and CDR2 as YNNKEL (reference sequence). The CDR3 loop spans 16 amino acids. With V trimmed by 6 bases and J by 4 bases, 9 bases remained unmatched. The CDR3 DNA sequence: TGTGCCAGCAGTCCACAACCGGGACAGGGGTACAATGAGCAGTTCTTC. Amino acid sequence: CASSPQPGQGYNEQFF.

About this clonotype itself: Possible read error: a much larger clone is one base away. J is TRBJ2-5 and V is TRBV12-3 or TRBV12-4, with TRBD1 matching over 10 bases. This CDR3 is 15 amino acids long. The CDR3 sequence: CARSLLTGGYETQYF. The DNA for the CDR3 is TGTGCCAGAAGTTTGCTGACAGGGGGCTATGAGACCCAGTACTTC.

This clonotype was found many times. The CDR3 DNA reads TGCAGTGCTAGAGGGGGGAGGGACATTCAGTACTTC. It is translated as CSARGGRDIQYF. The rearrangement uses TRBV20-1 and TRBJ2-4, with 7 bases fitting TRBD2. This CDR3 is built from 12 residues. V lost 1 base, J lost 8 bases, and 2 bases stayed unmatched. Germline values: CDR1 DFQATT, CDR2 SNEGSKA (reference sequence).

This clonotype was found a few times. The chain employs TRBV5-1 and TRBJ2-7; D might be TRBD2 (6 bases). The CDR3 consists of 16 residues. Per the germline V gene, CDR1 is SGHRS and CDR2 is YFSETQ. V lost 0 bases to trimming and J lost 7 bases, with 20 bases between them. CDR3 loop: CASSLGLLLATGEQYF. As DNA, the CDR3 is TGCGCCAGCAGCTTGGGCCTTCTGCTAGCGACGGGGGAGCAGTACTTC.

This clonotype was picked up a small number of times. The CDR3 bases are TGTGCCAGCAGTTCCGGAGGGGAAGGTTCCTACGAGCAGTACTTC. It codes for CASSSGGEGSYEQYF. This chain links TRBV6-2 or TRBV6-3 with TRBJ2-7, with D maybe TRBD2 (6 bases). The CDR3 runs 15 residues. Germline V gives CDR1 MNHEY, CDR2 SVGEGT. Trimming stripped 4 bases from V and 1 base from J, with 14 bases between.

The chain employs TRBV27 and TRBJ1-2, with 10 bases identical to TRBD1. Looked up from germline, CDR1 is MNHEY and CDR2 is SMNVEV (reference sequence). This CDR3 region has 16 residues. J lost 4 bases, V lost 3 bases, and 8 bases had no gene match. Here the CDR3 DNA reads TGTGCCAGCAGTTTGACAGGGGGCGTTCTTATCTATGGCTACACCTTC. It is translated as CASSLTGGVLIYGYTF.